Here is one TCR beta chain with its context. The CDR3 totals 14 residues. Trimming cost V 4 bases and J 2 bases; bases outside gene matches: 3. Germline V gene data show CDR1 as MGHDK and CDR2 as SYGVNS. This sample was taken from a study of immune characterization of retroperitoneal liposarcoma. TCRdb re-derived calls from the PCR reads in MiXCR, one entry per CDR3 protein. The data contain 9,500 to 14,000 distinct CDR3 sequences, about a quarter of them singletons. What was sequenced was tumor tissue. J is TRBJ1-2 and V is TRBV25-1; 8 positions match TRBD1. The receptor was isolated from a female donor with retroperitoneal liposarcoma. CDR3 sequence: CASSGWTGNYGYTF. The CDR3 coding sequence is TGTGCCAGCAGTGGTTGGACAGGGAACTATGGCTACACCTTC.